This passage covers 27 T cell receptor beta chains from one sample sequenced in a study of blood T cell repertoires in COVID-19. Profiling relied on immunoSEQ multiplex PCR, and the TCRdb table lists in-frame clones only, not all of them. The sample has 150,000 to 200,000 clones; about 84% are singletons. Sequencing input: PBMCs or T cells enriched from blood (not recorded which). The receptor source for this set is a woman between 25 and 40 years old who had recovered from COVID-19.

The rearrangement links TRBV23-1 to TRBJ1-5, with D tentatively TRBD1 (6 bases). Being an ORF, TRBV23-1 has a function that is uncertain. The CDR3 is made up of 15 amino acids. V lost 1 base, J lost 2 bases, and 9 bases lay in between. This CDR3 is CASSQLDRGNQPQHF. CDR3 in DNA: TGCGCCAGCAGTCAATTGGACAGAGGCAATCAGCCCCAGCATTTT.

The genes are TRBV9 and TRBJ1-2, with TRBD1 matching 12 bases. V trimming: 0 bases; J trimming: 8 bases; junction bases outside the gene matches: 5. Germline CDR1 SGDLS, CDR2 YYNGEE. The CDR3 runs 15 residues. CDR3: CASSVEGQGAWGYTF. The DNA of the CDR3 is TGTGCCAGCAGCGTAGAGGGACAGGGGGCTTGGGGCTACACCTTC.

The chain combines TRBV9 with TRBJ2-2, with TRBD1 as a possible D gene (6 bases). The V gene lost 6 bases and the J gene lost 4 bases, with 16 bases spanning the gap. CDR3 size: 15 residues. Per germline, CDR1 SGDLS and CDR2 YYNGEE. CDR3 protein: CASNWDDRSTGELFF. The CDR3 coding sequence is TGTGCCAGCAATTGGGACGACAGGAGCACCGGGGAGCTGTTTTTT.

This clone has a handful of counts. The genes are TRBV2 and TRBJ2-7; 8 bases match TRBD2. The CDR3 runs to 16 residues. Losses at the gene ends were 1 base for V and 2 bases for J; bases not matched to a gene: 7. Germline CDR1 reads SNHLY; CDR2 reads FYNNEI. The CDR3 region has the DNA TGTGCCAGCAGTGAAGTTCACGGACTAGCTGCCTACGAGCAGTACTTC. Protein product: CASSEVHGLAAYEQYF.

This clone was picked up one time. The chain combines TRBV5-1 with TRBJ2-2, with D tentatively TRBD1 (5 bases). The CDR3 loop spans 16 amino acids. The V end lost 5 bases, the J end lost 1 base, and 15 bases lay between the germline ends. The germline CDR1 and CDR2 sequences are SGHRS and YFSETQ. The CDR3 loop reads CASRRMEQENTGELFF. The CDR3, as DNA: TGCGCCAGCAGGAGAATGGAACAGGAGAACACCGGGGAGCTGTTTTTT.

CDR3 nucleotide sequence: TGTGCCAGCAGTAGACAGGGTCCATACGCTGAAGCTTTCTTT. Translation: CASSRQGPYAEAFF. V usage is TRBV27 and J usage is TRBJ1-1; TRBD1 aligns across 7 bases. From germline, CDR1 is MNHEY and CDR2 SMNVEV (reference sequence). V gave up 5 bases and J gave up 6 bases; unmatched junction bases: 9. This CDR3 comprises 14 residues.

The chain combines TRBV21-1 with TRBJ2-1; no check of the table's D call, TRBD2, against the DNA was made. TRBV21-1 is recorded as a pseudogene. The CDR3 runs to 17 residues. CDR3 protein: CASSKDPGRSAYNEQFF. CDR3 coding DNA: TGTGCCAGCAGCAAAGATCCGGGCCGTAGCGCTTACAATGAGCAGTTCTTC.

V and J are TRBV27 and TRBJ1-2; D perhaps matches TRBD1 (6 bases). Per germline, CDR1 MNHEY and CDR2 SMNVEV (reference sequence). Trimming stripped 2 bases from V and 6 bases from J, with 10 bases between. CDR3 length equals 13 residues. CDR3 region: CASSLEGGHGYTF. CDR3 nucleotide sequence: TGTGCCAGCAGTTTAGAGGGGGGGCATGGCTACACCTTC.

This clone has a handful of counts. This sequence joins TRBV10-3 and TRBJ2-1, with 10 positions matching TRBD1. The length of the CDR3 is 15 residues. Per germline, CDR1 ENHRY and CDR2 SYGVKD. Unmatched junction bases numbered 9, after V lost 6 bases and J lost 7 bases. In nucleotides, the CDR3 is TGTGCCATCAGGATGACCGGGACAGGGGTTAATGAGCAGTTCTTC. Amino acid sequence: CAIRMTGTGVNEQFF.

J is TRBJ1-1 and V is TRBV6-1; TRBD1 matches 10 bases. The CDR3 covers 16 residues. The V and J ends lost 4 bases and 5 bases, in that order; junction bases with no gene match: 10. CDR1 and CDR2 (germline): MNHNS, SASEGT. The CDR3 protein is CASSGIDRGRRTEAFF. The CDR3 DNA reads TGTGCCAGCAGTGGAATAGACAGGGGGCGACGGACTGAAGCTTTCTTT.

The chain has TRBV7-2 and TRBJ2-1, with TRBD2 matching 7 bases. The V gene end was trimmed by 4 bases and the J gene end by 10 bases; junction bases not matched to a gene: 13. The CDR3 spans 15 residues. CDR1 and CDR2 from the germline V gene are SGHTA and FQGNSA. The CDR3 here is CASSSPRTRRREQFF. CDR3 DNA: TGTGCCAGCAGCTCCCCCCGGACTAGGAGGCGGGAGCAGTTCTTC.

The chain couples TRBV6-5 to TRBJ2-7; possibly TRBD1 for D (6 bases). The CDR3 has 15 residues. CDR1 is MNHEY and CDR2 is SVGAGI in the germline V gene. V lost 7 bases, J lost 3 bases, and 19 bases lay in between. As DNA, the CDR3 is TGTGCCAGCAAGGTCTCCGCCGGGACACTCTACGAGCAGTACTTC. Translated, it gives CASKVSAGTLYEQYF.

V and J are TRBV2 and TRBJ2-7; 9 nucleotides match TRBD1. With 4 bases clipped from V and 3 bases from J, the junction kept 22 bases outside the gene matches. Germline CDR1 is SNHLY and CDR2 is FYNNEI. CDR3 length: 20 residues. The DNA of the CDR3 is TGTGCCAGCAGTGGGGACCGGGACAGGGTTACCGGAAGACATAACTACGAGCAGTACTTC. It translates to CASSGDRDRVTGRHNYEQYF.

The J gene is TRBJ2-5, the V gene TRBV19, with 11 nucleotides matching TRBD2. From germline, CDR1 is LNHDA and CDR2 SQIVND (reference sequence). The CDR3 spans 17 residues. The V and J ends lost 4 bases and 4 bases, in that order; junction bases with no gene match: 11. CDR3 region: CASSNPLTSGTGETQYF. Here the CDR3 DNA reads TGTGCCAGTAGTAACCCCTTGACTAGCGGGACTGGAGAGACCCAGTACTTC.

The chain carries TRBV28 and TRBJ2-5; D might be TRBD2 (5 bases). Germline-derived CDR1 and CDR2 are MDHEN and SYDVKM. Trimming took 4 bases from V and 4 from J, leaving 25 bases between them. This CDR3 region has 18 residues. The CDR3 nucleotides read TGTGCCAGCAGTTGGGGAGACTACGACCTCAACTCCGGAGAGACCCAGTACTTC. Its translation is CASSWGDYDLNSGETQYF.

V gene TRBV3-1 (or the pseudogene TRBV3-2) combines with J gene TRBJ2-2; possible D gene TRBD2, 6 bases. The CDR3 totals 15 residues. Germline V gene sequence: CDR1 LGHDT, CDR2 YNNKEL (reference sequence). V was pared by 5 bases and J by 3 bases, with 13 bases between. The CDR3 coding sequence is TGTGCCAGCAGCTTGGGACTCCGAGACACCGGGGAGCTGTTTTTT. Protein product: CASSLGLRDTGELFF.

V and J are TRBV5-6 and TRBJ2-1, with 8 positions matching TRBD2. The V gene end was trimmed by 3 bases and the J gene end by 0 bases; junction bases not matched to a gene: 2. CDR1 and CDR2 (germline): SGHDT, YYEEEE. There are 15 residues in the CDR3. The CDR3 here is CASSSSGSSYNEQFF. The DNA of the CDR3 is TGTGCCAGCAGCTCGAGCGGGAGCTCCTACAATGAGCAGTTCTTC. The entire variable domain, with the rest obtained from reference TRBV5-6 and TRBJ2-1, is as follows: DAGVTQSPTHLIKTRGQQVTLRCSPKSGHDTVSWYQQALGQGPQFIFQYYEEEERQRGNFPDRFSGHQFPNYSSELNVNALLLGDSALYLCASSSSGSSYNEQFFGPGTRLTVL.

CDR3 DNA: TGTGCCAGCAGCTCCAGCGGGATTGAGCAGTTCTTC. Encoded protein: CASSSSGIEQFF. V usage is TRBV12-3 or TRBV12-4 and J usage is TRBJ2-1; 7 bases agree with TRBD2. The ends lost 6 bases at V and 9 bases at J; junction bases unmatched: 5. The CDR3 length is 12 residues.

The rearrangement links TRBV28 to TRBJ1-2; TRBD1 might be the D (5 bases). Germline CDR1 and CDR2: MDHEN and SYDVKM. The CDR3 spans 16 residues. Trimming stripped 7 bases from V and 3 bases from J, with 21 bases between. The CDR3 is CASTLTGTLGDYGYTF. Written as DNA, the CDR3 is TGTGCCAGCACCCTGACCGGGACTCTGGGTGACTATGGCTACACCTTC.

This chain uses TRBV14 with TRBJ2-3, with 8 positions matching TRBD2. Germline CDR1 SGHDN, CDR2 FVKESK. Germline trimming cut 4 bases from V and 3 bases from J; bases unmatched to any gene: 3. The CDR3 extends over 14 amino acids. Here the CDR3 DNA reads TGTGCCAGCAGCCCGGGACTAGTGACAGATACGCAGTATTTT. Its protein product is CASSPGLVTDTQYF.

The CDR3 DNA is TGTGCCAGTTCAGGGAACCAAGCAACCGGGGAGCTGTTTTTT. Its translation: CASSGNQATGELFF. J is TRBJ2-2 and V is TRBV19; the D gene is possibly TRBD1 (5 bases). Germline V lookup: CDR1 LNHDA, CDR2 SQIVND (reference sequence). Trimming left V 8 bases short and J 5 bases short, with 15 bases between. CDR3 length: 14 amino acids.

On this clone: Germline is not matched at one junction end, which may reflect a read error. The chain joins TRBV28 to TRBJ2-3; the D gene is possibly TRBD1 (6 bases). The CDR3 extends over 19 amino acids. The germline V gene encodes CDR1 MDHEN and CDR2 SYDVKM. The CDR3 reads CASSLFLTQQGKGTDTQYF. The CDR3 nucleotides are TGTGCCAGCAGCTTATTCCTAACTCAACAGGGAAAAGGCACAGATACGCAGTATTTT.

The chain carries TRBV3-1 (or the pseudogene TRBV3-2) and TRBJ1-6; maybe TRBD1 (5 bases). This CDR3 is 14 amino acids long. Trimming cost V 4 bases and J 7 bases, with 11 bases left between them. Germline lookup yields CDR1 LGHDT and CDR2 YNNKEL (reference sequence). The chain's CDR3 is CASSPVTENSPLHF. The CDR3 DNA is TGTGCCAGCAGCCCGGTGACAGAAAATTCACCCCTCCACTTT.

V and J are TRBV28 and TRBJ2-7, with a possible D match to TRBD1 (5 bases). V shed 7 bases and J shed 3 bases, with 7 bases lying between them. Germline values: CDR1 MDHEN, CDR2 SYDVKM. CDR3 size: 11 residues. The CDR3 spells CASKGNYEQYF. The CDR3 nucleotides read TGTGCCAGCAAGGGGAACTACGAGCAGTACTTC.

CDR3 region: CASSFFVVDTEAFF. Here the CDR3 DNA reads TGTGCCAGCAGCTTTTTTGTAGTCGACACTGAAGCTTTCTTT. This chain connects TRBV11-2 to TRBJ1-1; D unclear. The length of the CDR3 is 14 residues. Trimming took 3 bases from V and 3 from J, leaving 11 bases between them. Germline V gene data show CDR1 as SGHAT and CDR2 as FQNNGV.

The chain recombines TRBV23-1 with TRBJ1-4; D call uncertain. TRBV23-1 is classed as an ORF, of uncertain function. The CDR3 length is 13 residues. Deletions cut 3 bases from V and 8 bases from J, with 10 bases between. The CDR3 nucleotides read TGCGCCAGCAGTCATTCTTTGTCGGAAAAACTGTTTTTT. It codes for CASSHSLSEKLFF.

CDR3 in amino acids: CSVVSGGLGRTEAFF. Written as DNA, the CDR3 is TGCAGCGTTGTGTCAGGGGGCCTCGGAAGGACTGAAGCTTTCTTT. V usage is TRBV29-1 and J usage is TRBJ1-1, with 8 nucleotides matching TRBD1. The CDR3 loop spans 15 amino acids. The J segment lost 5 bases and the V segment lost 4 bases, leaving 12 bases of the junction unmatched. Germline loops: CDR1 SQVTM, CDR2 ANQGSEA.